This T cell receptor beta chain was found in a study of beta chain features in type 1 diabetes. Findings of the study overall: Although PCR might favor shorter templates, it would do so equally in patients and controls. Moderate but significant shortening of TCRB CDR3s was recorded in all four CD4+ subsets from Type 1 diabetes patients.

Worth noting for this clone: What it recognizes is unknown.

Of the isolated RNA, all was reverse transcribed, and so the sequenced material was expressed TCRB transcripts. TCRdb's copy holds only in-frame clones and misses some; the assay was immunoSEQ multiplex PCR. The sample consists of about 280,000 clones, about 15% of them appearing once. Per the germline V gene, CDR1 is SGHRS and CDR2 is YFSETQ. CDR3 length: 13 amino acids. With 5 bases clipped from V and 11 bases from J, the junction kept 9 bases outside the gene matches. This receptor was identified in a man younger than 35 with type 1 diabetes. The material sequenced was naive CD4+ T cells from blood. The chain uses TRBV5-1 and TRBJ1-4; 7 bases match TRBD1. The CDR3 reads CASRTGTINKLFF. CDR3 DNA sequence: TGCGCCAGCAGGACAGGGACGATAAACAAACTGTTTTTT. Using reference TRBV5-1 and TRBJ1-4 for the parts outside the CDR3, the full variable domain is KAGVTQTPRYLIKTRGQQVTLSCSPISGHRSVSWYQQTPGQGLQFLFEYFSETQRNKGNFPGRFSGRQFSNSRSEMNVSTLELGDSALYLCASRTGTINKLFFGSGTQLSVL.